At least ten counts were recorded for the clone carrying this T cell receptor (beta chain). Its matching antigen is unknown. The entry originates in a study of T-cell reconstitution after alpha-beta-depleted transplantation in children. The TCRbeta library incorporated unique molecular identifiers. TCRdb re-called the PCR reads through MiXCR, storing one row per CDR3 protein. The sample contains 750,000 to 950,000 distinct CDR3 sequences, 15% to 20% of which appear only once. The length of the CDR3 is 16 residues. Germline lookup yields CDR1 SGHTA and CDR2 FQGTGA. The V and J ends lost 4 bases and 5 bases, in that order; junction bases with no gene match: 8. Study-wide results and limits: Several hundred expanded graft clones reportedly gave rise to the alpha-beta T cells present about two months after transplant. Most T-cell counts and diversity one year after the transplant came from T cells that were newly produced.

This sequence originates from a male patient younger than 18 who had a stem cell transplant for acute lymphoblastic leukemia, so the T cells may come from the graft donor. The rearrangement uses TRBV7-3 and TRBJ2-2, with TRBD2 matching over 9 bases. This material consisted of PBMCs, mostly from graft donor cells, taken 360 days after TCRalphabeta/CD19-depleted stem cell transplant. CDR3 protein: CASSSTGTSTTGELFF. As DNA, the CDR3 is TGTGCCAGCAGCTCCACCGGGACTAGCACAACCGGGGAGCTGTTTTTT.